Each of the 6 T cell receptor beta chains below was sequenced from the same sample in a study of OX40 agonist ivuxolimab in advanced cancers. TCRdb's table, derived via immunoSEQ multiplex PCR, lists solely in-frame clones and lacks some. The sample consists of under 55,000 clones, 70% to 90% of them appearing once. The starting material was CD4+ or CD8+ T cells sorted from blood, obtained in a trial of the OX40 agonist ivuxolimab. These receptor sequences come from an adult with an advanced solid tumor such as melanoma, head and neck, liver or kidney cancer.

The chain employs TRBV9 and TRBJ2-3, with 15 bases matching TRBD2. Per germline, CDR1 SGDLS and CDR2 YYNGEE. With 3 bases clipped from V and 4 bases from J, the junction kept 12 bases outside the gene matches. This CDR3 comprises 19 residues. CDR3 sequence (DNA): TGTGCCAGCAGCGAAGGACTAGCGGGGGGGCCGGGTTTTCCAGATACGCAGTATTTT. It encodes CASSEGLAGGPGFPDTQYF.

The CDR3 nucleotides are TGTGCCAGCAGCTTGTCCTTGGGGATGGAGACCCAGTACTTC. It yields the protein CASSLSLGMETQYF. V and J are TRBV5-5 and TRBJ2-5; D not resolved. Germline-derived CDR1 and CDR2 are SGHKS and YYEKEE (reference sequence). Trimming took 1 base from V and 5 from J, leaving 12 bases between them. CDR3 length: 14 amino acids.

The chain couples TRBV9 to TRBJ1-5; 10 nucleotides agree with TRBD1. CDR3 length: 15 residues. CDR1 is SGDLS and CDR2 is YYNGEE in the germline V gene. Trimming took 3 bases from V and 6 from J; bases not matched to a gene: 6. CDR3 sequence reads: CASSAGTGEGQPQHF. In DNA, the CDR3 is TGTGCCAGCAGCGCCGGGACAGGGGAGGGTCAGCCCCAGCATTTT.

The chain couples TRBV5-1 to TRBJ2-1; the D is unclear. The germline V gene encodes CDR1 SGHRS and CDR2 YFSETQ. V was trimmed by 0 bases and J by 7 bases, leaving 8 bases between them. The CDR3 contains 13 residues. Here the CDR3 reads CASSLGRENEQFF. The CDR3 coding sequence is TGCGCCAGCAGCTTGGGAAGGGAAAATGAGCAGTTCTTC.

The V and J genes are TRBV18 and TRBJ2-2, with D tentatively TRBD2 (5 bases). V was cut by 2 bases and J by 2 bases, with 9 bases left in between. The length of the CDR3 is 15 residues. The germline gives CDR1 KGHSH, CDR2 LQKENI. This CDR3 is CASSPEPGNTGELFF. As DNA, the CDR3 is TGTGCCAGCTCACCAGAGCCGGGAAACACCGGGGAGCTGTTTTTT.

The chain's CDR3 is CASSLSLGQGAGEKLFF. In DNA form, the CDR3 reads TGTGCCAGCAGTTTATCCCTAGGACAGGGGGCGGGAGAAAAACTGTTTTTT. V gene TRBV27 combines with J gene TRBJ1-4, with 11 bases matching TRBD1. This CDR3 is built from 17 residues. V was clipped by 0 bases and J by 8 bases; unmatched bases: 8. The germline V gene has CDR1 MNHEY and CDR2 SMNVEV (reference sequence). The whole variable domain, remainder taken from reference TRBV27 and TRBJ1-4, is EAQVTQNPRYLITVTGKKLTVTCSQNMNHEYMSWYRQDPGLGLRQIYYSMNVEVTDKGDVPEGYKVSRKEKRNFPLILESPSPNQTSLYFCASSLSLGQGAGEKLFFGSGTQLSVL.